This TCR beta chain was observed in a study of a mutant IDH1 vaccine in newly diagnosed glioma. Across the study: Patients were started on vaccination 4-6 weeks after radiotherapy alone, or with temozolomide cycles. Treatment recipients were approximately 62% male and approximately 40% female, and their mean age was around 40 years.

The protocol was immunoSEQ multiplex PCR, while the TCRdb copy is restricted to in-frame clones and leaves out a portion. The sample consists of about 50,000 clones, over 70% of them appearing once. In the case of this clone: Its antigen is undetermined.

Time point indicated: week 47, end of study. Topical imiquimod accompanied each vaccine dose, which consisted of 300 ug of mutant IDH1 20-mer peptide. Each astrocytoma in the donors was new, WHO grade 3 or 4, IDH1-mutant and ATRX-lost. Findings of the study overall: It seemed that pseudoprogression was not linked to changes in the top peripheral T cell clonotypes.

The length of the CDR3 is 13 residues. Germline assignment: CDR1 ENHRY and CDR2 SYGVKD. V was trimmed by 2 bases and J by 1 base, leaving 5 bases between them. The TCR comes from a man aged 50-59 years with glioma. Sample: PBMCs, taken from a glioma patient whose treatment included an IDH1 peptide vaccine. The gene calls are TRBV10-3 and TRBJ1-1; D gene uncertain. CDR3 DNA: TGTGCCATCAGTGAGCAGGAGAACACTGAAGCTTTCTTT. Its protein product is CAISEQENTEAFF.